The rows below give T cell receptor beta chains drawn from one sample of a study of T cells in localized non-small cell lung cancer. The assay was immunoSEQ multiplex PCR, and TCRdb's table has in-frame clones only and misses some. Here the sample spans 14,000 to 15,000 clones, around 83% being singletons. The material sequenced was peripheral blood, taken before any cancer treatment. Source of these receptors: a female donor over 55 with stage I squamous cell lung carcinoma. CDR3s include the opening cysteine and the closing phenylalanine or tryptophan. Each record gives: clone size, J gene, D gene, V gene, CDR3 DNA, CDR3 protein. D genes are given only for firm matches. Not every row has a clone size; where given, it reads once, few, many or a size class.

.,TRBJ2-6,.,TRBV7-9,TGTGCCAGCAGCTCAAACAACAGGGCCTCTGGGGCCAACGTCCTGACTTTC,CASSSNNRASGANVLTF
.,TRBJ1-2,.,TRBV6-1,TGTGCCAGCAGTTTACAGCCGGGACTTAACTATGGCTACACCTTC,CASSLQPGLNYGYTF
once,TRBJ2-1,.,TRBV21-1,TGTGCCAGCAGCGCGGGACTAGCGGGAACCCACAATGAGCAGTTCTTC,CASSAGLAGTHNEQFF
.,TRBJ2-3,.,TRBV6-1,TGTGCCAGCAGTGAAGAAGGGGTAGCAGATACGCAGTATTTT,CASSEEGVADTQYF
.,TRBJ2-7,TRBD1,TRBV28,TGTGCCAGCAGCAACAAGGGGGCGGGCTACGAGCAGTACTTC,CASSNKGAGYEQYF
.,TRBJ1-2,.,TRBV4-1,TGCGCCAGCAGCCTTTGGAACCTGAAGGTGCAGGGCGAAAAAGATGGCTACACCTTC,CASSLWNLKVQGEKDGYTF
once,TRBJ1-2,.,TRBV9,TGTGCCAGCAGCGTAGGGAAGTGGGGCTATGGCTACACCTTC,CASSVGKWGYGYTF
.,TRBJ2-2,TRBD2,TRBV6-4,TGTGCCAGCAGTGAAGGGACTAGCAGCACCGGGGGGCTGTTTTTT,CASSEGTSSTGGLFF
.,TRBJ1-4,TRBD1,TRBV5-1,TGCGCCAGCAGCTTGGACCCACAGGGGGCGGCTAATGAAAAACTGTTTTTT,CASSLDPQGAANEKLFF
.,TRBJ2-1,.,TRBV28,TGTGCCAGCAGTTTCGGCGGCTCCATGAACAATGAGCAGTTCTTC,CASSFGGSMNNEQFF
.,TRBJ2-7,.,TRBV21-1,TGTGCCAGCAGCAAAGCTTTAGCGGGAGGCTCCTACGAGCAGTACTTC,CASSKALAGGSYEQYF
.,TRBJ1-1,TRBD1,TRBV7-9,TGTGCCAGCAGCTTAGATGGACAGGGACACACTGAAGCTTTCTTT,CASSLDGQGHTEAFF
.,TRBJ2-7,.,TRBV5-1,TGCGCCAGCAGCTCCCAGGGGGGCGGCTACGAGCAGTACTTC,CASSSQGGGYEQYF
.,TRBJ1-1,.,TRBV15,TGTGCCACCAGCAGCGGGTCAACCCCACCCACTGAAGCTTTCTTT,CATSSGSTPPTEAFF
.,TRBJ2-1,TRBD1,TRBV19,TGTGCCAGTAGGGGGCCCGGGACAGGGCTTGGCAATGAGCAGTTCTTC,CASRGPGTGLGNEQFF
.,TRBJ1-2,TRBD1,TRBV25-1,TGTGCCAGTACGGGACAGGGAGAGGGCTACACCTTC,CASTGQGEGYTF
.,TRBJ2-7,.,TRBV7-8,TGTGCCAGCAGCAATGCCGTCCTGAACGAGCAGTACTTC,CASSNAVLNEQYF
.,TRBJ1-1,TRBD1,TRBV18,TGTGCCAGCTCTCCTAACCTGGGACAGGGGAGACGGTGGGCTGAAGCTTTCTTT,CASSPNLGQGRRWAEAFF
.,TRBJ2-7,.,TRBV29-1,TGCAGCGCCCGCTCGGAGGGGGCCGTCTACGAGCAGTACTTC,CSARSEGAVYEQYF
.,TRBJ2-1,.,TRBV10-2,TGCGCCAGCAGTGACCTCGCACGGTCAATCGTTAACAATGAGCAGTTCTTC,CASSDLARSIVNNEQFF
.,TRBJ1-5,.,TRBV5-5,TGTGCCAGCAGCTTGGGCGGCGGGGCGGAGGATCAGCCCCAGCATTTT,CASSLGGGAEDQPQHF
.,TRBJ2-5,TRBD2,TRBV6-5,TGTGCCAGCGGCAATGGAGCGGGAGTTGGAGAGACCCAGTACTTC,CASGNGAGVGETQYF
.,TRBJ2-1,.,TRBV4-2,TGTGCCAGCAGCCGGAGGGGGGACAATGAGCAGTTCTTC,CASSRRGDNEQFF
.,TRBJ2-5,TRBD2,TRBV4-2,TGTGCCAGCAGCCAAGAAGTCCGGACTAGCGAGCGAAATCAAGAGACCCAGTACTTC,CASSQEVRTSERNQETQYF
.,TRBJ2-7,.,TRBV28,TGTGCCAGCAGTCGCCGGGACTTCTCCTACGAGCAGTACTTC,CASSRRDFSYEQYF
.,TRBJ1-1,.,TRBV5-4,TGTGCCAGCAGCTTGGGTGGGGGAGTAGGGACTGAAGCTTTCTTT,CASSLGGGVGTEAFF
.,TRBJ1-1,.,TRBV7-2,TGTGCCAGCAGCTCTTCAGGGGAGGGCACTGAAGCTTTCTTT,CASSSSGEGTEAFF
.,TRBJ2-2,.,TRBV11-3,TGTGCCAGCAGCTTACAACACACCGGGGAGCTGTTTTTT,CASSLQHTGELFF
.,TRBJ2-7,.,TRBV6-1,TGTGCCAGCAGTGAAGGATTATCTAGCTCCTACGAGCAGTACTTC,CASSEGLSSSYEQYF
.,TRBJ2-1,TRBD1,TRBV4-2,TGTGCCAGCAGCTCTGGGACAGGGGTGGATGAGCAGTTCTTC,CASSSGTGVDEQFF